This T cell receptor (beta chain) was sequenced in a study of beta chain features in type 1 diabetes. Germline V CDR1 and CDR2: SNHLY, FYNNEI. The ends were cut back, 8 bases at V and 2 bases at J, with 16 bases in the middle. The CDR3 has 14 amino acids. Since all of the isolated RNA was reverse transcribed, expressed TCRB transcripts were what got sequenced. Some clones are missing from TCRdb's copy, which holds only in-frame ones; the method was immunoSEQ multiplex PCR. This table has 150,000 to 180,000 clones, about 8.1% appearing once. This clone came up many times. V usage is TRBV2 and J usage is TRBJ2-7, with D tentatively TRBD2 (6 bases). This sequence originates from a man between 18 and 35 years old in good health. Sequenced input: central memory CD4+ T cells from blood. The CDR3 region has the DNA TGTGCCAGCGGGGGGAGGACGGAACCCTACGAGCAGTACTTC. Protein product: CASGGRTEPYEQYF.